This T cell receptor beta chain stems from a study of T-cell memory formation after mild COVID-19. Across the whole study: Clusters were largely donor specific.

TCRdb independently ran MiXCR on the 5' RACE reads; one entry per CDR3 protein. This repertoire shows about 4,900 distinct CDR3 sequences, around a quarter found once; its top ten account for under 2.5%. Losses at the gene ends were 2 bases for V and 2 bases for J; bases not matched to a gene: 3. This CDR3 contains 15 residues. This clonotype is medium-sized by share. Sequenced: PBMCs or a T cell subset sorted from them (not recorded which). The V call is TRBV12-3 or TRBV12-4, the J call TRBJ1-3, with 7 bases matching TRBD1. The sequence derives from an adult who had mild COVID-19 (a few samples of this study predate the infection). Cell type and time point are not known. CDR3 region: CASSLRGQAGNTIYF. CDR3 sequence (DNA): TGTGCCAGCAGTTTAAGGGGGCAGGCTGGAAACACCATATATTTT.